Below are 24 T cell receptor beta chains sequenced from a single sample in a study of cytomegalovirus exposure and HLA in healthy donors. Primers: 60 Vbeta forward and 13 Jbeta reverse. Only in-frame clones appear in the TCRdb table, and some are missing; sequencing was by immunoSEQ multiplex PCR. The sample includes roughly 120,000 clones, over 15% seen only once; the top ten take 1.5% to 2%. The sample comprised PBMCs. Receptor source: a woman younger than 30 in good health and CMV-seronegative.

The chain has TRBV4-1 and TRBJ2-7, with 8 bases that match TRBD2. The ends lost 1 base at V and 4 bases at J; junction bases unmatched: 9. CDR1 is MGHRA, CDR2 YSYEKL, per germline. This CDR3 has 16 amino acids. This chain's CDR3 is CASSQGVPGLGYEQYF. CDR3 sequence (DNA): TGCGCCAGCAGCCAAGGGGTGCCGGGACTAGGATACGAGCAGTACTTC.

The CDR3 reads CAWRVQGGETQYF. CDR3 nucleotides: TGTGCCTGGAGGGTGCAGGGAGGGGAGACCCAGTACTTC. The chain couples TRBV30 to TRBJ2-5; 7 nucleotides agree with TRBD2. This CDR3 is built from 13 residues. J gave up 5 bases and V 3 bases, and 6 bases lay outside the gene matches. The germline CDR1 and CDR2 sequences are GTSNPN and SVGIG (reference sequence).

The chain recombines TRBV6-5 with TRBJ2-1; TRBD2 might be the D (5 bases). The CDR3 covers 15 residues. CDR1 is MNHEY, CDR2 SVGAGI, per germline. Between the trimmed V and J ends, which lost 8 bases and 6 bases, there was a span of 20 bases. CDR3 sequence (DNA): TGTGCCAGCCGTGTTAGTACCCCTCGGGGCAATGAGCAGTTCTTC. Encoded protein: CASRVSTPRGNEQFF.

This clone has just a few counts. The DNA of the CDR3 is TGTGCCACCCTGACAGGGCGCCTTGGCTATGGCTACACCTTC. Protein: CATLTGRLGYGYTF. The chain has TRBV28 and TRBJ1-2, with TRBD1 matching over 7 bases. V shed 10 bases and J 4 bases; nucleotides not matched to a gene: 12. CDR3 length: 14 amino acids. Germline V lookup: CDR1 MDHEN, CDR2 SYDVKM.

The V gene is TRBV15, the J gene TRBJ2-1; D is possibly TRBD2 (5 bases). The germline V gene encodes CDR1 LNHNV and CDR2 YYDKDF (reference sequence). Trimming left V 5 bases short and J 2 bases short, with 16 bases between. This CDR3 has 16 amino acids. The CDR3 reads CATSPEESQPYNEQFF. For the CDR3, the DNA is TGTGCCACCAGCCCGGAGGAGTCTCAGCCCTACAATGAGCAGTTCTTC.

CDR3 DNA sequence: TGCGCCAGCAGCCCCCACCCGACAGGGCCCAGGGTCAAGTTCTTC. Translated, it gives CASSPHPTGPRVKFF. The rearrangement joins TRBV4-1 to TRBJ2-1, with 7 nucleotides matching TRBD1. Germline CDR1 is MGHRA and CDR2 is YSYEKL. CDR3 length equals 15 residues. V lost 4 bases and J lost 14; bases outside the gene matches: 17.

This clone has more than one count but fewer than ten. This chain links TRBV29-1 with TRBJ1-2; D is perhaps TRBD1 (5 bases). Germline V gene lookup returns CDR1 SQVTM and CDR2 ANQGSEA. The CDR3 is 14 amino acids. The V end lost 1 base, the J end lost 4 bases, and 13 bases lay between the germline ends. The DNA of the CDR3 is TGCAGCGTTGAAGGAAGGGGTCATGGCTATGGCTACACCTTC. It translates to CSVEGRGHGYGYTF. Combining the CDR3 with reference TRBV29-1 and TRBJ1-2 gives the whole variable domain SAVISQKPSRDICQRGTSLTIQCQVDSQVTMMFWYRQQPGQSLTLIATANQGSEATYESGFVIDKFPISRPNLTFSTLTVSNMSPEDSSIYLCSVEGRGHGYGYTFGSGTRLTVV.

This clone was counted a few times. The rearrangement uses TRBV7-9 and TRBJ1-5, with D possibly matching TRBD1 (5 bases). The V end lost 3 bases, the J end lost 3 bases, and 9 bases lay between the germline ends. Germline V gene lookup returns CDR1 SEHNR and CDR2 FQNEAQ (reference sequence). There are 14 residues in the CDR3. CDR3 DNA: TGTGCCAGCAGCTTCGGGGGGACCAATCAGCCCCAGCATTTT. Translated, it gives CASSFGGTNQPQHF. The full variable domain, with the rest looked up from reference TRBV7-9 and TRBJ1-5, is DTGVSQNPRHKITKRGQNVTFRCDPISEHNRLYWYRQTLGQGPEFLTYFQNEAQLEKSRLLSDRFSAERPKGSFSTLEIQRTEQGDSAMYLCASSFGGTNQPQHFGDGTRLSIL.

The V and J genes are TRBV4-1 and TRBJ2-4; 8 bases are shared with TRBD2. The germline V gene encodes CDR1 MGHRA and CDR2 YSYEKL. Unmatched junction bases numbered 5, after V lost 0 bases and J lost 1 base. The CDR3 spans 17 residues. Here the CDR3 reads CASSQDVPGGAKNIQYF. The CDR3 nucleotides are TGCGCCAGCAGCCAAGATGTACCGGGAGGGGCCAAAAACATTCAGTACTTC.

This chain links TRBV6-4 with TRBJ1-1; tentatively, D is TRBD1 (6 bases). The CDR3 contains 13 residues. CDR1 is MRHNA, CDR2 SNTAGT, per germline. V was cut by 5 bases and J by 5 bases, with 12 bases left in between. The CDR3 protein is CASSPTGPTEAFF. DNA of the CDR3: TGTGCCAGCAGTCCAACAGGGCCAACTGAAGCTTTCTTT.

The rearrangement links TRBV15 to TRBJ2-2; no firm D call. The CDR3 has 16 amino acids. Germline V gene data show CDR1 as LNHNV and CDR2 as YYDKDF (reference sequence). V shed 1 base and J shed 0 bases, with 9 bases lying between them. CDR3: CATSRAGRSNTGELFF. The CDR3 DNA follows: TGTGCCACCAGCAGAGCTGGCAGGTCGAACACCGGGGAGCTGTTTTTT.

This clone has a handful of counts. This chain uses TRBV7-9 with TRBJ2-7, with 7 bases that match TRBD1. The CDR3 has 16 amino acids. Trimming took 1 base from V and 4 from J; bases not matched to a gene: 10. The germline CDR1 and CDR2 sequences are SEHNR and FQNEAQ (reference sequence). The CDR3 sequence: CASSLVMPGGNYEQYF. For the CDR3, the DNA is TGTGCCAGCAGCTTAGTTATGCCAGGGGGAAATTACGAGCAGTACTTC.

In this sample, this clone turned up a few times. Different DNA sequences within this sample yield the same CDR3. J is TRBJ1-3 and V is TRBV5-1; a weak D match, TRBD1 (5 bases). Between the trimmed V and J ends, which lost 4 bases and 1 base, there was a span of 12 bases. The V gene's germline CDR1 is SGHRS and CDR2 YFSETQ. This CDR3 comprises 15 residues. In nucleotides, the CDR3 is TGCGCCAGCAGCCTAGACGGGGGATCTGGAAACACCATATATTTT. Translated: CASSLDGGSGNTIYF.

The table lists this clone with a few counts. The rearrangement joins TRBV7-2 to TRBJ1-3, with D possibly matching TRBD1 (6 bases). The CDR3 has 18 residues. The V gene's germline CDR1 is SGHTA and CDR2 FQGNSA. The V end was cut by 0 bases, the J end by 8 bases, with 23 bases between. CDR3: CASSLAPPWGQRRDTIYF. The DNA of the CDR3 is TGTGCCAGCAGCTTAGCTCCCCCTTGGGGACAACGGCGGGACACCATATATTTT.

The sample holds one count of this clone. V gene TRBV15 combines with J gene TRBJ2-2; possible D gene TRBD2, 8 bases. The ends were cut back, 7 bases at V and 4 bases at J, with 19 bases in the middle. Germline-derived CDR1 and CDR2 are LNHNV and YYDKDF (reference sequence). The CDR3 runs 16 residues. CDR3 nucleotide sequence: TGTGCCACCACCTTCGGGAGGGGGCTAGGCACCGGGGAGCTGTTTTTT. Translation: CATTFGRGLGTGELFF.

This clone was seen a few times. The chain employs TRBV30 and TRBJ2-1, with D hard to call. V was cut by 4 bases and J by 9 bases, with 10 bases left in between. Germline V gene sequence: CDR1 GTSNPN, CDR2 SVGIG (reference sequence). CDR3 length: 11 residues. As DNA, the CDR3 is TGTGCCTGGACTCTCTACGCTGAGCAGTTCTTC. It specifies CAWTLYAEQFF.

In its sample, this clone was seen a few times. The chain recombines TRBV28 with TRBJ1-2; D gene unclear. CDR3 size: 12 residues. CDR1 and CDR2 from the germline V gene are MDHEN and SYDVKM. With 6 bases removed from V and 8 bases from J, the gap between germline ends came to 13 bases. In nucleotides, the CDR3 is TGTGCCAGCAGCCTCCCGTCTCTGGGCTACACCTTC. Its translation: CASSLPSLGYTF.

The J gene is TRBJ1-5, the V gene TRBV7-2; 12 positions agree with TRBD1. This CDR3 has 15 residues. The germline gives CDR1 SGHTA, CDR2 FQGNSA. V was pared by 6 bases and J by 3 bases, with 3 bases of the junction left unmatched. In DNA form, the CDR3 reads TGTGCCAGCAGTTGGGGACAGGGGGCCAATCAGCCCCAGCATTTT. It codes for CASSWGQGANQPQHF.

This clone has a count of ten or more. This CDR3 reads CATAGTSGFYNEQFF. CDR3 sequence (DNA): TGCGCCACCGCCGGGACTAGCGGGTTTTACAATGAGCAGTTCTTC. This chain uses TRBV10-2 with TRBJ2-1; 12 bases map to TRBD2. The CDR3 spans 15 residues. Germline V gene sequence: CDR1 WSHSY, CDR2 SAAADI. V dropped 10 bases and J dropped 4; count of bases not matched to a gene: 8.

This chain connects TRBV7-3 to TRBJ1-4; perhaps TRBD1 as D (5 bases). This CDR3 has 13 amino acids. V lost 4 bases and J lost 8, with 11 bases in between. Germline V lookup: CDR1 SGHTA, CDR2 FQGTGA. CDR3 sequence reads: CASSSGVGEKLFF. The CDR3, as DNA: TGTGCCAGCAGCTCGGGGGTGGGAGAAAAACTGTTTTTT.

In nucleotides, the CDR3 is TGCGCCAGCAGCCAGGCCGGGGGCTCCTACAATGAGCAGTTCTTC. This sequence encodes CASSQAGGSYNEQFF. J is TRBJ2-1 and V is TRBV4-3; perhaps TRBD2 as D (6 bases). Germline CDR1 and CDR2: LGHNA and YSLEER. The CDR3 has 15 residues. V was shortened by 3 bases and J by 0 bases, with 9 bases between the two germline ends.

This clone was detected once. V gene TRBV28 combines with J gene TRBJ1-5; 7 bases agree with TRBD1. Germline V gene lookup returns CDR1 MDHEN and CDR2 SYDVKM. Trimming removed 2 bases from V and 0 bases from J; junction bases left unmatched: 7. The CDR3 is 17 amino acids. The CDR3 protein is CASSLLGQEYSNQPQHF. The CDR3 DNA follows: TGTGCCAGCAGTTTACTCGGACAGGAGTATAGCAATCAGCCCCAGCATTTT.

The chain employs TRBV9 and TRBJ2-7; TRBD1 aligns across 7 bases. Germline-derived CDR1 and CDR2 are SGDLS and YYNGEE. Trimming took 0 bases from V and 3 from J; bases not matched to a gene: 3. This CDR3 region has 14 residues. CDR3: CASSVGQGIYEQYF. CDR3 bases: TGTGCCAGCAGCGTAGGACAGGGTATCTACGAGCAGTACTTC.

The rearrangement links TRBV4-2 to TRBJ2-1; the match to TRBD2 covers 7 bases. The length of the CDR3 is 16 residues. Germline V gene lookup returns CDR1 LGHNA and CDR2 YNFKEQ. J gave up 2 bases and V 2 bases, and 6 bases lay outside the gene matches. CDR3 amino acids: CASSQPERETYNEQFF. CDR3 nucleotide sequence: TGTGCCAGCAGCCAACCCGAGCGGGAAACCTACAATGAGCAGTTCTTC.